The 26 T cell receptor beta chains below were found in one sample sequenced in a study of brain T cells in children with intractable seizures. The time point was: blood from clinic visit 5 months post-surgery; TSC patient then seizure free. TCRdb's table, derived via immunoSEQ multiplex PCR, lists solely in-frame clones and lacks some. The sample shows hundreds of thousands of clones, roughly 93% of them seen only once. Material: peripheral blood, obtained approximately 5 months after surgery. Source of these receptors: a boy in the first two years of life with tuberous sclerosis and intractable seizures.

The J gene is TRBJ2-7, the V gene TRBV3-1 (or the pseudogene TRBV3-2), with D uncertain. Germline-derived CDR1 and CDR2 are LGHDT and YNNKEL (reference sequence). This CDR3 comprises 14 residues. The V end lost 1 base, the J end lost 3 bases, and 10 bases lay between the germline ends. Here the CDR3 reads CASSQAGWGYEQYF. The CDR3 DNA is TGTGCCAGCAGCCAAGCAGGTTGGGGCTACGAGCAGTACTTC.

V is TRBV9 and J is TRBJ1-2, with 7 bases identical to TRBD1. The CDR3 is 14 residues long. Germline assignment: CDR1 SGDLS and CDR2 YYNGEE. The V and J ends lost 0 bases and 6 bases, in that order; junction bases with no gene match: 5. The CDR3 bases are TGTGCCAGCAGCGTAGGGGGAGGGGGCGATGGCTACACCTTC. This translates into CASSVGGGGDGYTF.

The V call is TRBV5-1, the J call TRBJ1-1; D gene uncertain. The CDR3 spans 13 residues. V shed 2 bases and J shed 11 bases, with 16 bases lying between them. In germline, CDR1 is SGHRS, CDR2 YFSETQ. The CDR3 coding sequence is TGCGCCAGCAGCTTCTCCGGACCAAGCGGGGCTTTCTTT. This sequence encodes CASSFSGPSGAFF.

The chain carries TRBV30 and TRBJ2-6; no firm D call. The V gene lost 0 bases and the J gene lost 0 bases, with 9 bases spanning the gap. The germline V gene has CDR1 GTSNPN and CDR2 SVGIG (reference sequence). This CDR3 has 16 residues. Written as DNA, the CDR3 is TGTGCCTGGAGTGTACTTGGGGTCTCTGGGGCCAACGTCCTGACTTTC. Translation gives CAWSVLGVSGANVLTF.

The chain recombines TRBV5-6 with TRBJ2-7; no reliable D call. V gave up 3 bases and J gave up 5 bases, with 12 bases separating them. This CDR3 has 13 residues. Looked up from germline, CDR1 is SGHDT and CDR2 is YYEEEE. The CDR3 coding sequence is TGTGCCAGCAGCTCAAATACTCATGACGAGCAGTACTTC. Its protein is CASSSNTHDEQYF.

The CDR3: CAGSALRPIYGYTF. CDR3 nucleotides: TGTGCCGGCTCAGCGCTTAGGCCTATCTATGGCTACACCTTC. The genes are TRBV7-9 and TRBJ1-2; D gene unclear. V shed 11 bases and J shed 4 bases, with 20 bases lying between them. Germline-derived CDR1 and CDR2 are SEHNR and FQNEAQ (reference sequence). CDR3 length: 14 amino acids. The entire variable domain, with the rest obtained from reference TRBV7-9 and TRBJ1-2, is as follows: DTGVSQNPRHKITKRGQNVTFRCDPISEHNRLYWYRQTLGQGPEFLTYFQNEAQLEKSRLLSDRFSAERPKGSFSTLEIQRTEQGDSAMYLCAGSALRPIYGYTFGSGTRLTVV.

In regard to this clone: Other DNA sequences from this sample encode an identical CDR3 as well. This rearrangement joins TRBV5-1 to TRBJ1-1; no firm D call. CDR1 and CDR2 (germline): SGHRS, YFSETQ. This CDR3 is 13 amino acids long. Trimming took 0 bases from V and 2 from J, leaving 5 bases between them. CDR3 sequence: CASSLGPNTEAFF. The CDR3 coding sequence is TGCGCCAGCAGCTTGGGGCCTAACACTGAAGCTTTCTTT.

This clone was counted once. The CDR3 DNA reads TGTGCCAGCTATACCCGGTGGGCTGGCACGCCCGGCTACACCTTC. It codes for CASYTRWAGTPGYTF. The chain recombines TRBV5-4 with TRBJ1-2, with D unclear. The CDR3 is 15 amino acids. Germline CDR1 reads SGHNT; CDR2 reads YYREEE (reference sequence). V lost 7 bases and J 8 bases, leaving 24 bases between the germline ends. The full variable domain, with the rest looked up from reference TRBV5-4 and TRBJ1-2, is ETGVTQSPTHLIKTRGQQVTLRCSSQSGHNTVSWYQQALGQGPQFIFQYYREEENGRGNFPPRFSGLQFPNYSSELNVNALELDDSALYLCASYTRWAGTPGYTFGSGTRLTVV.

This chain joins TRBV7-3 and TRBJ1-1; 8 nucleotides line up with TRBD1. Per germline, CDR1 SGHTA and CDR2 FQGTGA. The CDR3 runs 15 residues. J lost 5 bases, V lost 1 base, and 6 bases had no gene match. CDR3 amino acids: CASSLMGRGQTEAFF. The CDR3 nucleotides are TGTGCCAGCAGCTTAATGGGCAGGGGGCAGACTGAAGCTTTCTTT.

In DNA form, the CDR3 reads TGTGCCAGCAGCCCCCGGGACAGGGTAGAAGATACGCAGTATTTT. Protein product: CASSPRDRVEDTQYF. V usage is TRBV5-8 and J usage is TRBJ2-3; 9 bases agree with TRBD1. J gave up 5 bases and V 4 bases, and 8 bases lay outside the gene matches. Germline V gene lookup returns CDR1 SGHTS and CDR2 YDEGEE. The CDR3 has 15 amino acids. Full variable domain (rest looked up from reference TRBV5-8 and TRBJ2-3): EAGVTQSPTHLIKTRGQQATLRCSPISGHTSVYWYQQALGLGLQFLLWYDEGEERNRGNFPPRFSGRQFPNYSSELNVNALELEDSALYLCASSPRDRVEDTQYFGPGTRLTVL.

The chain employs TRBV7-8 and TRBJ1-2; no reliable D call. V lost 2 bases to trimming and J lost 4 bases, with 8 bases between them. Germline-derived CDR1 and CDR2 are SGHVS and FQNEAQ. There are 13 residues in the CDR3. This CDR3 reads CASSLSTVYGYTF. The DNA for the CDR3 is TGTGCCAGCAGCTTATCAACTGTCTATGGCTACACCTTC.

The CDR3 protein is CASNGLPGHEQFF. The CDR3 nucleotides are TGTGCCAGCAACGGGCTCCCGGGCCATGAGCAGTTCTTC. V gene TRBV7-9 combines with J gene TRBJ2-1; D is uncertain. In germline, CDR1 is SEHNR, CDR2 FQNEAQ (reference sequence). The CDR3 covers 13 residues. With 7 bases removed from V and 8 bases from J, the gap between germline ends came to 15 bases.

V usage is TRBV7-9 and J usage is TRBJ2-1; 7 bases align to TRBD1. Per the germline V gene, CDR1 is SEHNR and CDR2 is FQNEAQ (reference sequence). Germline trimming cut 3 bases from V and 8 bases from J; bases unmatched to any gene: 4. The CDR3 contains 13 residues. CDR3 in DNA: TGTGCCAGCAGCTTTCGAGGGGGCGATGAGCAGTTCTTC. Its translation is CASSFRGGDEQFF.

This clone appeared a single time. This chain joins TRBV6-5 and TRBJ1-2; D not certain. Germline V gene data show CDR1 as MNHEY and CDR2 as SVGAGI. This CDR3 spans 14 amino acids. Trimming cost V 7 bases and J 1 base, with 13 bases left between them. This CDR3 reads CASTQALGNYGYTF. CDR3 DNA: TGTGCCAGCACCCAGGCCCTCGGTAACTATGGCTACACCTTC.

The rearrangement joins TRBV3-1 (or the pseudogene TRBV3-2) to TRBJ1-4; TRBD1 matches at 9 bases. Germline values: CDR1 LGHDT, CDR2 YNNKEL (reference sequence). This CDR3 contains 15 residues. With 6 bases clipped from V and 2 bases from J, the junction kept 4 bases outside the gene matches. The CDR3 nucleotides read TGTGCCAGCAGTTACAGGGGGCGGACTAATGAAAAACTGTTTTTT. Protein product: CASSYRGRTNEKLFF.

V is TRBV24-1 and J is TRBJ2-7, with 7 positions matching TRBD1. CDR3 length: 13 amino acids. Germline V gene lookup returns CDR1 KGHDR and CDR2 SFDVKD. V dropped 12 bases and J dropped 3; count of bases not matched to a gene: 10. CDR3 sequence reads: CASLTGAGYEQYF. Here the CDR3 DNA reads TGTGCCTCCCTAACAGGGGCGGGCTACGAGCAGTACTTC.

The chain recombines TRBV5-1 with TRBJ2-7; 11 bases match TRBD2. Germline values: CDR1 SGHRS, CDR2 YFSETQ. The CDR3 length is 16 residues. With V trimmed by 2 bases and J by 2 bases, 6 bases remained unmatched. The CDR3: CASSFGSGRVPYEQYF. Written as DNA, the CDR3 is TGCGCCAGCAGCTTTGGTAGCGGGAGGGTACCCTACGAGCAGTACTTC.

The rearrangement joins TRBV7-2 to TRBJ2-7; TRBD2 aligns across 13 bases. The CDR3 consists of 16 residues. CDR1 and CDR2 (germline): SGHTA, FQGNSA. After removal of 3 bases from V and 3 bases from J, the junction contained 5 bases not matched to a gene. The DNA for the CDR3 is TGTGCCAGCAGCTTGACTAGCGGGGGGTTCCTCTACGAGCAGTACTTC. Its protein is CASSLTSGGFLYEQYF.

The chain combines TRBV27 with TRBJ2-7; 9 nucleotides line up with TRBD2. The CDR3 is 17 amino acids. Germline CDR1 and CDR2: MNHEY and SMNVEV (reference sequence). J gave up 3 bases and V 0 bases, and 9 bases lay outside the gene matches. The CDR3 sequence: CASSLSSRGGFVYEQYF. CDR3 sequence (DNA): TGTGCCAGCAGTTTATCATCGCGGGGGGGGTTTGTCTACGAGCAGTACTTC.

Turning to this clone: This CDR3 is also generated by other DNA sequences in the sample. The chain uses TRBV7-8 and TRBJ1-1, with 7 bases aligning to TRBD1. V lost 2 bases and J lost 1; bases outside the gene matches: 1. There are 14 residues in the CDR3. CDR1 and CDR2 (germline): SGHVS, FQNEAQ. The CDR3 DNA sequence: TGTGCCAGCAGCTTACGACAGGGGAACACTGAAGCTTTCTTT. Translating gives CASSLRQGNTEAFF.

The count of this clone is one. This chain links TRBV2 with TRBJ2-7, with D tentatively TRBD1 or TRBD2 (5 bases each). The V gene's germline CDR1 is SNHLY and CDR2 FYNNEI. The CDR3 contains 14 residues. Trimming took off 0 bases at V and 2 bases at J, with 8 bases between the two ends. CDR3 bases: TGTGCCAGCAGTGAAGCGGGGACCCCCTACGAGCAGTACTTC. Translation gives CASSEAGTPYEQYF.

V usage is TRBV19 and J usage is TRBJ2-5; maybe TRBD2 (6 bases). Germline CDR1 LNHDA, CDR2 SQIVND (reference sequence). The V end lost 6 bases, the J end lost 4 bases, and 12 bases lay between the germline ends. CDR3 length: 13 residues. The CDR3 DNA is TGTGCCAGTAGCTACCGTAGCGGAGAGACCCAGTACTTC. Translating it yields CASSYRSGETQYF.

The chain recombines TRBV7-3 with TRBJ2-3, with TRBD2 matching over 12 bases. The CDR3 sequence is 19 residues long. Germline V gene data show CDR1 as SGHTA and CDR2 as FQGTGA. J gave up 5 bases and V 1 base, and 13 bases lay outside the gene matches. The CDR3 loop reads CASSLIGSSGGALKDTQYF. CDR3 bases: TGTGCCAGCAGCTTAATCGGTTCTAGCGGGGGGGCGCTTAAAGATACGCAGTATTTT.

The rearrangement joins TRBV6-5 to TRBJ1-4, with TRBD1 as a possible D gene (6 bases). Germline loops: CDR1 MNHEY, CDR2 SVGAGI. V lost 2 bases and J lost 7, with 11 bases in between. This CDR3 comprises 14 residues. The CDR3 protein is CASSYAGDAEKLFF. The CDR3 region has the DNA TGTGCCAGCAGTTACGCAGGGGACGCTGAAAAACTGTTTTTT.

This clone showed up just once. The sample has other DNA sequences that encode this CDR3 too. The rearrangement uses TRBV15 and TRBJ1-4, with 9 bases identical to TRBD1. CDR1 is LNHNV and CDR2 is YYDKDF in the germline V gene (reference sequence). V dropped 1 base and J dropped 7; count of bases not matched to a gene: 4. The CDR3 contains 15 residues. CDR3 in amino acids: CATSRGGQGGEKLFF. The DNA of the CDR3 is TGTGCCACCAGCAGAGGGGGACAGGGCGGTGAAAAACTGTTTTTT.

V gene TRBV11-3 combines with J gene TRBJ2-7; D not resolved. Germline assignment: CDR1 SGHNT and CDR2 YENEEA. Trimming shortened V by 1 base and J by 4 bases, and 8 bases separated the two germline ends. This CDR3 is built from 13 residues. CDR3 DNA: TGTGCCAGCAGCTTAGCCCCATCGTACGAGCAGTACTTC. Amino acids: CASSLAPSYEQYF.